This TCR beta chain was sequenced in a study of blood T cell repertoires in COVID-19. Turning to the study itself: Collection of acute and convalescent COVID-19 samples took place in the United States, Italy and Spain. Sources were T cells, B-cell-depleted T cells, or PBMCs; the material itself was cDNA or gDNA.

This clone has a single count. How the authors handled the data: Reference gene primer amplification gave nucleated cell count estimates. Measured with immunoSEQ multiplex PCR; TCRdb has only the in-frame clones, and not every one. That table supplies the V and J calls and clone size; D and trimming were determined from the DNA. Of around 330,000 clones in the sample, 88% were seen once. The CDR3 totals 15 residues. V gave up 4 bases and J gave up 6 bases; unmatched junction bases: 9. CDR1 is MDHEN, CDR2 SYDVKM, per germline. This TCR was recovered from a woman between 50 and 59 years old with active or convalescent COVID-19. V and J are TRBV28 and TRBJ1-2; 9 nucleotides align to TRBD1. Input material: peripheral blood. CDR3 in amino acids: CASSSPGQGRDGYTF. CDR3 in DNA: TGTGCCAGCAGTTCGCCCGGACAGGGGAGGGATGGCTACACCTTC.